A single sample gave rise to the 29 T cell receptor beta chains below, sequenced in a study of cytomegalovirus exposure and HLA in healthy donors. Vbeta (60) and Jbeta (13) primers were used in the PCR. Using immunoSEQ multiplex PCR, the repertoire was profiled, and TCRdb retains in-frame clones only, with some absent. This table holds about 140,000 clones, less than 80% found once. Sequencing used PBMCs. The receptors originated from a woman aged 45 to 65 in good health and CMV-seropositive.

The J gene is TRBJ1-2, the V gene TRBV7-9, with 7 bases that match TRBD1. The CDR3 loop spans 15 amino acids. After removal of 7 bases from V and 4 bases from J, the junction contained 12 bases not matched to a gene. Germline V CDR1 and CDR2: SEHNR, FQNEAQ (reference sequence). The CDR3 nucleotides read TGTGCCAGCACCGACTATGACAGGGTCTCCTATGGCTACACCTTC. Its protein is CASTDYDRVSYGYTF.

The chain uses TRBV5-4 and TRBJ2-3, with 10 nucleotides matching TRBD2. Germline assignment: CDR1 SGHNT and CDR2 YYREEE (reference sequence). The V segment lost 4 bases and the J segment 2 bases; nucleotides outside the gene matches: 7. CDR3 length: 16 amino acids. CDR3 in amino acids: CASSPSGGRPTDTQYF. The DNA of the CDR3 is TGTGCCAGCAGCCCTAGCGGGGGACGACCCACAGATACGCAGTATTTT.

The chain combines TRBV12-5 with TRBJ1-1; no reliable D call. The V and J ends lost 7 bases and 8 bases respectively, with 8 bases between them. The CDR3 has 10 amino acids. Per germline, CDR1 LGHNT and CDR2 FRNRAP. In DNA, the CDR3 is TGTGCTAGTGCGGCGGGGGAAGCTTTCTTT. This codes for CASAAGEAFF. Full variable domain (remainder filled in from reference TRBV12-5 and TRBJ1-1): DARVTQTPRHKVTEMGQEVTMRCQPILGHNTVFWYRQTMMQGLELLAYFRNRAPLDDSGMPKDRFSAEMPDATLATLKIQPSEPRDSAVYFCASAAGEAFFGQGTRLTVV.

The chain is built from TRBV4-2 and TRBJ2-7; 9 nucleotides align to TRBD1. The CDR3 length is 16 residues. Germline trimming cut 3 bases from V and 2 bases from J; bases unmatched to any gene: 8. Germline CDR1 is LGHNA and CDR2 is YNFKEQ. This chain's CDR3 is CASSQESRQGAYEQYF. The DNA for the CDR3 is TGTGCCAGCAGCCAGGAATCTAGACAGGGGGCCTACGAGCAGTACTTC.

The gene calls are TRBV4-2 and TRBJ1-4, with 9 nucleotides matching TRBD1. With 5 bases clipped from V and 4 bases from J, the junction kept 8 bases outside the gene matches. Germline CDR1 and CDR2: LGHNA and YNFKEQ. The CDR3 covers 16 residues. As DNA, the CDR3 is TGTGCCAGCAGCTTGCACTTGACAGGGGGTAATGAAAAACTGTTTTTT. It encodes CASSLHLTGGNEKLFF.

This clone was seen once. CDR3 nucleotide sequence: TGCGCCAGCAGCCAAAGGCCGGGACAGGGGAACAATGAGCAGTTCTTC. It codes for CASSQRPGQGNNEQFF. The chain carries TRBV4-1 and TRBJ2-1, with TRBD1 matching over 10 bases. V lost 2 bases and J lost 5; bases outside the gene matches: 6. Germline CDR1 MGHRA, CDR2 YSYEKL. This CDR3 comprises 16 residues.

The chain recombines TRBV19 with TRBJ2-4; D may be TRBD2 (7 bases). Germline CDR1 reads LNHDA; CDR2 reads SQIVND (reference sequence). V lost 2 bases and J lost 1, with 18 bases in between. The CDR3 is 18 residues long. This CDR3 reads CASSISAGAGRAKNIQYF. DNA for the CDR3: TGTGCCAGTAGTATATCGGCGGGGGCCGGGCGGGCCAAAAACATTCAGTACTTC.

The genes are TRBV5-6 and TRBJ2-3, with TRBD1 matching 9 bases. Germline V gives CDR1 SGHDT, CDR2 YYEEEE. The CDR3 has 14 residues. After removal of 5 bases from V and 6 bases from J, the junction contained 7 bases not matched to a gene. This chain's CDR3 is CASRWTGDTDTQYF. In nucleotides, the CDR3 is TGTGCCAGCAGGTGGACAGGGGATACTGATACGCAGTATTTT.

This chain links TRBV9 with TRBJ2-7; 7 nucleotides agree with TRBD1. The germline gives CDR1 SGDLS, CDR2 YYNGEE. The V segment lost 4 bases and the J segment 0 bases; nucleotides outside the gene matches: 4. CDR3 length equals 14 residues. The DNA of the CDR3 is TGTGCCAGCAGCATAACAGGGGACTCCTACGAGCAGTACTTC. Translation: CASSITGDSYEQYF.

The rearrangement uses TRBV18 and TRBJ2-5; 8 nucleotides match TRBD1. This CDR3 comprises 14 residues. Germline CDR1 reads KGHSH; CDR2 reads LQKENI. The J segment lost 4 bases and the V segment lost 3 bases, leaving 4 bases of the junction unmatched. CDR3 sequence: CASSPTQGAETQYF. The CDR3 bases are TGTGCCAGCTCACCTACCCAGGGGGCAGAGACCCAGTACTTC.

The chain recombines TRBV19 with TRBJ1-1; no clear D gene. CDR1 is LNHDA and CDR2 is SQIVND in the germline V gene (reference sequence). The length of the CDR3 is 15 residues. The ends were cut back, 2 bases at V and 0 bases at J, with 10 bases in the middle. Here the CDR3 reads CASSIYPVMNTEAFF. Here the CDR3 DNA reads TGTGCCAGTAGTATATATCCAGTGATGAACACTGAAGCTTTCTTT.

The chain couples TRBV6-5 to TRBJ2-5; D not resolved. The CDR3 loop spans 13 amino acids. Trimming removed 2 bases at V and 1 base at J, with 5 bases between. Germline V gene sequence: CDR1 MNHEY, CDR2 SVGAGI. The CDR3 region is CASSYASQETQYF. Written as DNA, the CDR3 is TGTGCCAGCAGTTACGCGAGCCAAGAGACCCAGTACTTC.

This chain uses TRBV5-1 with TRBJ2-7, with 11 bases that match TRBD1. There are 17 residues in the CDR3. V gave up 0 bases and J gave up 3 bases; unmatched junction bases: 8. Germline V gene sequence: CDR1 SGHRS, CDR2 YFSETQ. CDR3 coding DNA: TGCGCCAGCAGCTTGGCTCCTACCGGGACAGGGGGCTACGAGCAGTACTTC. Its translation: CASSLAPTGTGGYEQYF.

Written as DNA, the CDR3 is TGCGCCAGCAGCTTGGGGGGGACAGGGGGCCTCGAGCAGTACTTC. Amino acids: CASSLGGTGGLEQYF. This chain uses TRBV5-1 with TRBJ2-7, with TRBD1 identical over 12 bases. The CDR3 covers 15 residues. V shed 0 bases and J 6 bases; nucleotides not matched to a gene: 4. Germline V gene lookup returns CDR1 SGHRS and CDR2 YFSETQ.

The chain employs TRBV9 and TRBJ2-7, with 8 bases identical to TRBD1. This CDR3 is built from 15 residues. CDR1 and CDR2 from the germline V gene are SGDLS and YYNGEE. V trimming: 1 base; J trimming: 6 bases; junction bases outside the gene matches: 9. The CDR3 loop is CASSVSTGASSEQYF. CDR3 DNA: TGTGCCAGCAGCGTATCGACAGGGGCTAGTTCCGAGCAGTACTTC.

The rearrangement uses TRBV30 and TRBJ2-3; 8 bases match TRBD2. This CDR3 spans 13 amino acids. Germline lookup yields CDR1 GTSNPN and CDR2 SVGIG (reference sequence). The CDR3 region is CARSSGGLDTQYF. The CDR3 nucleotides read TGTGCACGGTCCAGCGGGGGACTAGATACGCAGTATTTT.

This clone was recorded only once. The rearrangement joins TRBV7-9 to TRBJ1-1, with TRBD1 matching over 8 bases. The CDR3 runs 16 residues. J was trimmed by 6 bases and V by 5 bases; bases with no gene match: 14. CDR1 is SEHNR and CDR2 is FQNEAQ in the germline V gene (reference sequence). For the CDR3, the DNA is TGTGCCAGCAGCCCTCCAGGGGGCGCGGCCTCGGCTGAAGCTTTCTTT. Translating it yields CASSPPGGAASAEAFF.

V is TRBV6-6 and J is TRBJ2-1; 7 positions agree with TRBD2. V was clipped by 6 bases and J by 2 bases; unmatched bases: 7. Germline values: CDR1 MNHNY, CDR2 SVGAGI (reference sequence). The length of the CDR3 is 15 residues. As DNA, the CDR3 is TGTGCCAGCAGGATAGCGGGTCTAGCCTACAATGAGCAGTTCTTC. Amino acids: CASRIAGLAYNEQFF.

The chain joins TRBV27 to TRBJ2-6; 8 nucleotides align to TRBD1. The CDR3 runs 15 residues. Trimming at V came to 8 bases and at J to 2 bases, leaving 5 bases not matched to a gene. CDR1 and CDR2 (germline): MNHEY, SMNVEV (reference sequence). CDR3 amino acids: CASRRGQAGANVLTF. The CDR3, as DNA: TGTGCCAGCCGCAGGGGGCAGGCTGGGGCCAACGTCCTGACTTTC.

The chain links TRBV4-1 to TRBJ2-7; D call uncertain. This CDR3 spans 15 amino acids. Germline V lookup: CDR1 MGHRA, CDR2 YSYEKL. Trimming shortened V by 1 base and J by 3 bases, and 13 bases separated the two germline ends. The CDR3 spells CASSQGPPSGYEQYF. DNA for the CDR3: TGCGCCAGCAGCCAAGGTCCCCCGAGTGGCTACGAGCAGTACTTC.

The V call is TRBV5-1, the J call TRBJ2-2, with 10 nucleotides matching TRBD1. This CDR3 region has 15 residues. The germline V gene has CDR1 SGHRS and CDR2 YFSETQ. J lost 8 bases, V lost 4 bases, and 8 bases had no gene match. The CDR3 DNA reads as TGCGCCAGCAGCCCGACAGGGGGCTCGGATGGGGAGCTGTTTTTT. This gives the protein CASSPTGGSDGELFF. Drawing the rest from reference TRBV5-1 and TRBJ2-2, the complete variable domain is KAGVTQTPRYLIKTRGQQVTLSCSPISGHRSVSWYQQTPGQGLQFLFEYFSETQRNKGNFPGRFSGRQFSNSRSEMNVSTLELGDSALYLCASSPTGGSDGELFFGEGSRLTVL.

This clone has just a few counts. The CDR3 coding sequence is TGTGCTAGTGGGTTTAGCGGGGTCCAAACCGGGGAGCTGTTTTTT. Translated, it gives CASGFSGVQTGELFF. The rearrangement uses TRBV12-5 and TRBJ2-2; TRBD2 aligns across 8 bases. The CDR3 sequence is 15 residues long. Germline lookup yields CDR1 LGHNT and CDR2 FRNRAP. The junction had 8 bases not matched to a gene; V was cut back by 6 bases and J by 5 bases.

The V gene is TRBV14, the J gene TRBJ1-1; weak D call: TRBD1 (6 bases). Germline CDR1 is SGHDN and CDR2 is FVKESK. With 3 bases removed from V and 4 bases from J, the gap between germline ends came to 21 bases. This CDR3 comprises 17 residues. The CDR3 spells CASSHWGGQLTATEAFF. The CDR3, as DNA: TGTGCCAGCAGCCATTGGGGCGGACAGCTTACAGCCACTGAAGCTTTCTTT.

The chain employs TRBV23-1 and TRBJ1-6; D gene unclear. TRBV23-1 is filed as an ORF, its function uncertain. This CDR3 has 14 residues. With 6 bases removed from V and 9 bases from J, the gap between germline ends came to 15 bases. The CDR3 bases are TGCGCCAGCAGAACCGACGCGGGGAGTTCACCCCTCCACTTT. Its translation: CASRTDAGSSPLHF.

V usage is TRBV27 and J usage is TRBJ2-2; 7 bases are shared with TRBD1. J lost 3 bases, V lost 6 bases, and 1 base had no gene match. CDR1 and CDR2 from the germline V gene are MNHEY and SMNVEV (reference sequence). The CDR3 consists of 13 residues. CDR3 protein: CASRGQYTGELFF. In DNA, the CDR3 is TGTGCCAGCAGGGGACAGTACACCGGGGAGCTGTTTTTT.

This clone has just a few counts. One end of the junction is discordant with germline, which a read error may explain. V usage is TRBV7-7 and J usage is TRBJ1-3, with D hard to call. Germline V gene lookup returns CDR1 SSHAT and CDR2 FNYEAQ (reference sequence). This CDR3 comprises 17 residues. This CDR3 is CASSPETRVFSGNTIYF. CDR3 DNA sequence: TGTGCTAGCAGCCCAGAGACGAGGGTCTTCTCTGGAAACACCATATATTTT.

The V gene is TRBV5-1, the J gene TRBJ1-3, with D hard to call. V lost 5 bases to trimming and J lost 2 bases, with 8 bases between them. The CDR3 loop spans 13 amino acids. Germline CDR1 SGHRS, CDR2 YFSETQ. The CDR3 loop reads CASRSPTGNTIYF. In DNA, the CDR3 is TGCGCCAGCAGATCCCCTACTGGAAACACCATATATTTT.

The chain uses TRBV6-5 and TRBJ1-1, with 9 bases matching TRBD1. Germline CDR1 and CDR2: MNHEY and SVGAGI. With 6 bases clipped from V and 7 bases from J, the junction kept 12 bases outside the gene matches. The CDR3 contains 15 residues. The DNA for the CDR3 is TGTGCCAGCAGGGGACAGGGACTGTTATCGAGTGAAGCTTTCTTT. It codes for CASRGQGLLSSEAFF.

V is TRBV5-1 and J is TRBJ2-3; 9 nucleotides align to TRBD2. Trimming cost V 3 bases and J 1 base; bases outside gene matches: 6. This CDR3 has 16 amino acids. Per the germline V gene, CDR1 is SGHRS and CDR2 is YFSETQ. The CDR3 spells CASSYSGGAGTDTQYF. CDR3 nucleotides: TGCGCCAGCAGCTATAGCGGGGGAGCTGGCACAGATACGCAGTATTTT.